These T cell receptor beta chains were read from a single sample in a study of blood T cell repertoires in COVID-19. Generated by immunoSEQ multiplex PCR, the TCRdb table keeps only in-frame clones and is missing some. The sample lists just over 350,000 clones, 87% occurring once. The sequenced sample was PBMCs or T cells enriched from blood (not recorded which). The receptor set was obtained from a young woman who had recovered from COVID-19. CDR3s include the opening cysteine and the closing phenylalanine or tryptophan. The D gene is left open where the match is weak. Some rows mark clone size as missing; the rest say once, few, many or name a class of expanded clone.

J gene,D gene,V gene,clone size,CDR3 protein,CDR3 DNA
TRBJ2-2,TRBD2,TRBV24-1,.,CATSGGADTGELFF,TGTGCCACCAGCGGGGGGGCAGATACCGGGGAGCTGTTTTTT
TRBJ2-1,TRBD2,TRBV11-3,.,CASSLDPSGNYNEQFF,TGTGCCAGCAGCTTAGACCCCAGCGGGAATTACAATGAGCAGTTCTTC
TRBJ2-3,.,TRBV19,.,CASKIIASTDTQYF,TGTGCCAGCAAAATTATAGCTAGCACAGATACGCAGTATTTT
TRBJ1-2,TRBD1,TRBV5-6,.,CASSWGTGTIGYGYTF,TGTGCCAGCAGCTGGGGGACAGGCACGATTGGCTATGGCTACACCTTC
TRBJ1-5,TRBD1,TRBV28,.,CASSATGNQPQHF,TGTGCCAGCAGTGCGACAGGGAATCAGCCCCAGCATTTT
TRBJ2-7,TRBD1,TRBV6-2/TRBV6-3,.,CASSYTGTGLYEQYF,TGTGCCAGCAGTTACACCGGGACAGGGCTCTACGAGCAGTACTTC
TRBJ2-5,TRBD2,TRBV7-3,once,CASSLGAGGNQETQYF,TGTGCCAGCAGCTTAGGAGCGGGGGGAAACCAAGAGACCCAGTACTTC
TRBJ2-7,TRBD1,TRBV28,.,CASNPTGTGSYEQYF,TGTGCCAGCAACCCAACCGGGACAGGGTCCTACGAGCAGTACTTC
TRBJ2-1,.,TRBV20-1,.,CSASDAHYNEQFF,TGCAGTGCTAGTGACGCGCACTACAATGAGCAGTTCTTC
TRBJ2-1,.,TRBV5-1,.,CASSRRTETYNEQFF,TGCGCCAGCAGTCGGCGGACAGAGACCTACAATGAGCAGTTCTTC
TRBJ1-1,TRBD1,TRBV5-1,.,CASSSGGGWGTEAFF,TGCGCCAGCAGCTCAGGGGGCGGGTGGGGCACTGAAGCTTTCTTT
TRBJ1-4,.,TRBV19,.,CASSVSFNPEKLFF,TGTGCCAGTAGTGTTAGTTTCAATCCTGAAAAACTGTTTTTT
TRBJ1-2,TRBD1,TRBV10-3,.,CAISADREDYGYTF,TGTGCCATCAGTGCGGACAGGGAGGACTATGGCTACACCTTC
TRBJ2-5,TRBD1,TRBV18,.,CASSPRQGRQETQYF,TGTGCCAGCTCACCCCGACAGGGGCGCCAAGAGACCCAGTACTTC
TRBJ2-5,TRBD1,TRBV25-1,.,CASSERSRGLETQYF,TGTGCCAGCAGTGAACGCTCCAGGGGGTTGGAGACCCAGTACTTC
TRBJ2-1,TRBD2,TRBV11-3,.,CASTLAGGPYNEQFF,TGTGCCAGCACCCTAGCGGGGGGACCCTACAATGAGCAGTTCTTC
TRBJ2-7,.,TRBV6-1,.,CASSERGYEQYF,TGTGCCAGCAGTGAAAGGGGCTACGAGCAGTACTTC